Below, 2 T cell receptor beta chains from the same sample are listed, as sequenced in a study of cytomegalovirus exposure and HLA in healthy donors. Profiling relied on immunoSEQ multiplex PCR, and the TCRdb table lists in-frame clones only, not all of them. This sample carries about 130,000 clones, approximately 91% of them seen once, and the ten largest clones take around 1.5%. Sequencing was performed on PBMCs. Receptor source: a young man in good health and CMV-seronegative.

CDR3 protein: CATNLVGANVLTF. The CDR3 nucleotides read TGTGCCACTAATTTGGTTGGGGCCAACGTCCTGACTTTC. This chain connects TRBV7-9 to TRBJ2-6, with D uncertain. This CDR3 is 13 amino acids long. V was shortened by 10 bases and J by 3 bases, with 10 bases between the two germline ends. Germline lookup yields CDR1 SEHNR and CDR2 FQNEAQ (reference sequence).

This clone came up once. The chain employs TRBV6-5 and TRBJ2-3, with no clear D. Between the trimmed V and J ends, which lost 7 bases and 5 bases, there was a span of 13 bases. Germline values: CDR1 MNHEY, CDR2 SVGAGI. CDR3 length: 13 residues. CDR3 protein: CASTAISGDTQYF. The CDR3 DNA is TGTGCCAGCACCGCGATTTCGGGAGATACGCAGTATTTT.